Listed below are T cell receptor beta chains from one sample, sequenced in a study of blood T cell repertoires in COVID-19. Produced via immunoSEQ multiplex PCR; TCRdb's table is partial and in-frame only. Of roughly 140,000 clones in the sample, 84% were seen once. Sample: peripheral blood. Source of these receptors: a human donor in a cohort sampled during active COVID-19. Both conserved end residues are part of each CDR3. A D gene is named only where the DNA matches it firmly. Not every row has a clone size; where given, it reads once, few, many or a size class.

D | J | size | V | length | CDR3 | DNA
- | TRBJ1-1 | - | TRBV27 | 16 | CASSLGGLGKGTEAFF | TGTGCCAGCAGTTTAGGGGGACTGGGAAAGGGAACTGAAGCTTTCTTT
TRBD1 | TRBJ2-3 | - | TRBV6-2/TRBV6-3 | 15 | CASSSTGGATDTQYF | TGTGCCAGCAGTTCCACAGGGGGCGCGACAGATACGCAGTATTTT
TRBD2 | TRBJ2-1 | - | TRBV19 | 13 | CASRWRGMQEQFF | TGTGCCAGTAGGTGGCGGGGGATGCAGGAGCAGTTCTTC
TRBD1 | TRBJ2-5 | - | TRBV5-8 | 12 | CASSRGLETQYF | TGTGCCAGCAGCAGGGGGCTGGAGACCCAGTACTTC
- | TRBJ2-3 | - | TRBV19 | 14 | CASITTAGVGTQYF | TGTGCCAGTATTACTACCGCCGGCGTTGGAACGCAGTATTTT
- | TRBJ1-1 | - | TRBV30 | 16 | CAWSVTRAGAGTEAFF | TGTGCCTGGAGTGTTACCCGGGCAGGGGCGGGCACTGAAGCTTTCTTT
- | TRBJ1-6 | - | TRBV3-1/TRBV3-2 | 15 | CASSQRGSYNSPLHF | TGTGCCAGCAGCCAAAGAGGGTCCTATAATTCACCCCTCCACTTT
TRBD2 | TRBJ2-5 | once | TRBV3-1/TRBV3-2 | 16 | CASSQRPWGGQETQYF | TGTGCCAGCAGCCAACGACCCTGGGGGGGGCAAGAGACCCAGTACTTC
- | TRBJ1-3 | - | TRBV5-8 | 14 | CASSLGDTGNTIYF | TGTGCCAGCAGCTTGGGGGACACCGGAAACACCATATATTTT
TRBD1 | TRBJ1-5 | - | TRBV6-2/TRBV6-3 | 16 | CASSRMATGGRQPQHF | TGTGCCAGCAGCCGGATGGCGACAGGGGGCCGGCAGCCCCAGCATTTT
- | TRBJ1-1 | - | TRBV5-4 | 16 | CASSLGPAGGGTEAFF | TGTGCCAGCAGCTTGGGGCCAGCCGGGGGTGGCACTGAAGCTTTCTTT
- | TRBJ1-1 | - | TRBV5-1 | 13 | CASSVGGLTEAFF | TGCGCCAGCAGCGTTGGGGGGTTAACTGAAGCTTTCTTT
TRBD1 | TRBJ1-1 | - | TRBV7-2 | 15 | CASSWDGQGGTEAFF | TGTGCCAGCAGCTGGGATGGACAGGGAGGGACTGAAGCTTTCTTT
TRBD2 | TRBJ2-3 | - | TRBV13 | 15 | CASSEGLAGADTQYF | TGTGCCAGCAGCGAGGGACTAGCGGGGGCGGATACGCAGTATTTT
TRBD1 | TRBJ1-2 | - | TRBV6-5 | 15 | CASAGTPDRGYGYTF | TGTGCCAGCGCCGGGACCCCAGACAGGGGCTATGGCTACACCTTC
TRBD2 | TRBJ2-3 | few | TRBV5-4 | 15 | CASLEYAGGTDTQYF | TGTGCCAGCCTCGAATACGCGGGGGGCACAGATACGCAGTATTTT
- | TRBJ2-2 | - | TRBV3-1/TRBV3-2 | 17 | CASSQEMPGANTGELFF | TGTGCCAGCAGCCAAGAGATGCCAGGGGCTAACACCGGGGAGCTGTTTTTT
TRBD1 | TRBJ1-3 | once | TRBV6-5 | 15 | CASRKTGASGNTIYF | TGTGCCAGCAGAAAGACAGGGGCCTCTGGAAACACCATATATTTT
- | TRBJ1-5 | - | TRBV6-5 | 15 | CASRINGVIDQPQHF | TGTGCCAGCAGGATTAACGGGGTTATAGATCAGCCCCAGCATTTT
TRBD1 | TRBJ2-7 | - | TRBV14 | 17 | CASSRDRGLSPLYEQYF | TGTGCCAGCAGCCGGGACAGGGGGCTAAGTCCCCTCTACGAGCAGTACTTC
TRBD1 | TRBJ1-1 | few | TRBV6-4 | 14 | CASSLDRGNTEAFF | TGTGCCAGCAGCTTGGACAGGGGGAACACTGAAGCTTTCTTT
- | TRBJ2-7 | - | TRBV3-1/TRBV3-2 | 15 | CASSQERASSYEQYF | TGTGCCAGCAGCCAGGAGCGGGCCAGCTCCTACGAGCAGTACTTC
- | TRBJ2-7 | - | TRBV4-2 | 14 | CASSQDTTSYEQYF | TGTGCCAGCAGCCAAGACACTACCTCCTACGAGCAGTACTTC
TRBD1 | TRBJ1-2 | - | TRBV12-3/TRBV12-4 | 13 | CASSSGTGSALTF | TGTGCCAGCAGTTCTGGGACAGGGTCGGCTCTCACCTTC
TRBD1 | TRBJ2-1 | once | TRBV4-2 | 15 | CASSHQQGANNEQFF | TGTGCCAGCAGCCACCAACAGGGGGCCAACAATGAGCAGTTCTTC
TRBD2 | TRBJ2-3 | - | TRBV11-2 | 15 | CASSRTGLAGATQYF | TGTGCCAGCAGCCGGACGGGACTAGCGGGGGCTACGCAGTATTTT
- | TRBJ2-7 | - | TRBV30 | 12 | CAWRPGEYEQYF | TGTGCCTGGCGGCCGGGGGAGTACGAGCAGTACTTC
- | TRBJ2-3 | - | TRBV30 | 14 | CAWSVVGLTDTQYF | TGTGCCTGGAGTGTAGTCGGACTAACAGATACGCAGTATTTT
- | TRBJ2-3 | - | TRBV5-4 | 13 | CASSLAGGGYVNF | TGTGCCAGCAGCTTGGCCGGGGGAGGATACGTGAATTTT
- | TRBJ1-6 | - | TRBV11-3 | 15 | CASSLGAKNDSPLHF | TGTGCCAGCAGCTTAGGGGCCAAAAATGATTCACCCCTCCACTTT
- | TRBJ1-5 | - | TRBV19 | 13 | CASNTRGGGPQHF | TGTGCCAGTAATACCAGGGGAGGGGGGCCCCAGCATTTT
TRBD1 | TRBJ1-1 | - | TRBV7-6 | 16 | CASSPQTGLGNTEAFF | TGTGCCAGCAGCCCCCAGACAGGGTTAGGTAACACTGAAGCTTTCTTT
- | TRBJ2-2 | - | TRBV7-2 | 14 | CASSLAGGTGELFF | TGTGCCAGCAGCTTAGCGGGGGGAACCGGGGAGCTGTTTTTT
TRBD1 | TRBJ2-7 | - | TRBV5-8 | 14 | CASRGDRGPKEQYF | TGTGCCAGCAGAGGGGACAGGGGCCCGAAGGAGCAGTACTTC
- | TRBJ1-5 | - | TRBV6-4 | 11 | CAGADNQPQHF | TGTGCCGGGGCAGACAATCAGCCCCAGCATTTT
TRBD2 | TRBJ2-3 | many | TRBV6-6 | 15 | CASSLAGDNTDTQYF | TGTGCCAGCAGCTTAGCGGGGGATAACACAGATACGCAGTATTTT
- | TRBJ1-5 | - | TRBV6-5 | 13 | CASSRNLREPQHF | TGTGCCAGCAGTAGAAACCTCCGGGAGCCCCAGCATTTT
TRBD1 | TRBJ2-1 | - | TRBV18 | 15 | CASSRDRGDNNEQFF | TGTGCCAGCTCAAGGGACAGGGGGGATAACAATGAGCAGTTCTTC
TRBD2 | TRBJ2-3 | - | TRBV7-2 | 16 | CASSLLAGDRTDTQYF | TGTGCCAGCAGCCTATTAGCGGGGGACCGCACAGATACGCAGTATTTT
- | TRBJ1-5 | - | TRBV3-1/TRBV3-2 | 14 | CASSQSGGNQPQHF | TGTGCCAGCAGCCAATCGGGGGGTAATCAGCCCCAGCATTTT
- | TRBJ1-3 | - | TRBV6-2/TRBV6-3 | 16 | CASSQPGQTTAGTIYF | TGTGCCAGCAGTCAACCTGGACAGACAACGGCGGGCACCATATATTTT
TRBD1 | TRBJ1-4 | - | TRBV6-1 | 16 | CASSDYDRAVNEKLFF | TGTGCCAGCAGTGACTATGACAGGGCCGTTAATGAAAAACTGTTTTTT
- | TRBJ2-3 | - | TRBV4-2 | 14 | CASSQGRDTDTQYF | TGTGCCAGCAGCCAAGGACGGGACACAGATACGCAGTATTTT
TRBD1 | TRBJ2-5 | - | TRBV10-1 | 13 | CASNWTGVKTQYF | TGCGCCAGCAACTGGACAGGCGTGAAGACCCAGTACTTC
- | TRBJ1-2 | few | TRBV21-1 | 12 | CASSKRAGGYTF | TGTGCCAGCAGCAAAAGGGCGGGAGGGTACACCTTC
- | TRBJ2-2 | - | TRBV6-4 | 14 | CASSVQTNTGELFF | TGTGCCAGCAGTGTGCAGACGAACACCGGGGAGCTGTTTTTT
- | TRBJ1-2 | once | TRBV3-1/TRBV3-2 | 14 | CASSQEDRNRGYTF | TGTGCCAGCAGCCAAGAGGACAGAAACAGGGGCTACACCTTC
TRBD1 | TRBJ1-5 | - | TRBV7-8 | 16 | CASSPTGTGYNQPQHF | TGTGCCAGCAGCCCGACGGGGACAGGATACAATCAGCCCCAGCATTTT
TRBD1 | TRBJ1-1 | - | TRBV3-1/TRBV3-2 | 15 | CASSPGTGLSTEAFF | TGTGCCAGCAGCCCGGGGACAGGGTTGAGCACTGAAGCTTTCTTT
TRBD2 | TRBJ2-1 | - | TRBV6-1 | 16 | CASSDLAGGSYNEQFF | TGTGCCAGCAGTGATCTAGCGGGGGGGTCCTACAATGAGCAGTTCTTC